The 19 T cell receptor beta chains listed next were all sequenced from one sample in a study of blood T cell repertoires in COVID-19. Profiled with immunoSEQ multiplex PCR; TCRdb holds only in-frame clones, not every one. This sample yields some 140,000 clones, of which roughly 89% are seen a single time; about 0.57% belongs to the top ten. Sample: peripheral blood. The origin of the receptors is a man over 45 with acute or convalescent COVID-19.

The chain carries TRBV28 and TRBJ1-1; 8 nucleotides match TRBD1. This CDR3 is 14 amino acids long. Germline-derived CDR1 and CDR2 are MDHEN and SYDVKM. The trim removed 4 bases at V and 10 bases at J, leaving 11 bases unmatched. The CDR3 nucleotides are TGTGCCAGCAGTTCCCCGGGACAGGTGCCACGAGCTTTCTTT. Residues: CASSSPGQVPRAFF.

The chain carries TRBV5-8 and TRBJ1-5; D is undetermined. Germline assignment: CDR1 SGHTS and CDR2 YDEGEE. The CDR3 length is 15 residues. V dropped 1 base and J dropped 0 bases, with 8 bases sitting between them. CDR3: CASSLRTGSNQPQHF. Here the CDR3 DNA reads TGTGCCAGCAGCTTGCGGACTGGTAGCAATCAGCCCCAGCATTTT.

About this clone itself: This sample also contains other DNA sequences that code for the same CDR3. The chain combines TRBV5-4 with TRBJ2-7; D perhaps matches TRBD2 (6 bases). The germline V and J ends were trimmed by 2 bases and 4 bases, with 7 bases remaining between them. CDR1 and CDR2 (germline): SGHNT, YYREEE (reference sequence). The CDR3 is made up of 12 amino acids. CDR3 sequence: CASSFGGYEQYF. The CDR3 DNA reads as TGTGCCAGCAGCTTTGGGGGGTACGAGCAGTACTTC.

This chain links TRBV3-1 (or the pseudogene TRBV3-2) with TRBJ2-7; 7 bases line up with TRBD1. CDR3 length equals 14 residues. From germline, CDR1 is LGHDT and CDR2 YNNKEL (reference sequence). J was trimmed by 5 bases and V by 4 bases; bases with no gene match: 8. The CDR3 DNA reads TGTGCCAGCAGCCCGCGACAGGGCTGGCACGAGCAGTACGTC. The encoded protein is CASSPRQGWHEQYV.

The chain employs TRBV6-2 or TRBV6-3 and TRBJ2-7; a weak D match, TRBD2 (6 bases). V lost 6 bases, J lost 7 bases, and 25 bases lay in between. CDR3 length: 16 amino acids. Germline loops: CDR1 MNHEY, CDR2 SVGEGT. This chain's CDR3 is CASSAGLGTPPGEQYV. CDR3 coding DNA: TGTGCCAGCAGCGCCGGCCTCGGGACTCCTCCTGGGGAGCAGTACGTC.

The V call is TRBV7-9, the J call TRBJ1-1; D possibly corresponds to TRBD1 (5 bases). Germline V lookup: CDR1 SEHNR, CDR2 FQNEAQ (reference sequence). V lost 1 base and J 0 bases, leaving 9 bases between the germline ends. The CDR3 consists of 15 residues. CDR3 region: CASSLVEGMNTEAFF. The CDR3 coding sequence is TGTGCCAGCAGCTTAGTGGAGGGGATGAACACTGAAGCTTTCTTT.

The chain has TRBV30 and TRBJ1-1; possibly TRBD1 for D (6 bases). This CDR3 region has 11 residues. The germline gives CDR1 GTSNPN, CDR2 SVGIG (reference sequence). Trimming took off 4 bases at V and 4 bases at J, with 7 bases between the two ends. CDR3 coding DNA: TGTGCCTGGACAGGGGCCACTGAAGCTTTCTTT. Its protein product is CAWTGATEAFF. The whole variable domain, remainder taken from reference TRBV30 and TRBJ1-1, is SQTIHQWPATLVQPVGSPLSLECTVEGTSNPNLYWYRQAAGRGLQLLFYSVGIGQISSEVPQNLSASRPQDRQFILSSKKLLLSDSGFYLCAWTGATEAFFGQGTRLTVV.

V and J are TRBV5-1 and TRBJ1-1; D gene uncertain. CDR1 is SGHRS, CDR2 YFSETQ, per germline. V lost 0 bases to trimming and J lost 1 base, with 10 bases between them. The CDR3 is 15 amino acids. CDR3 protein: CASSLERPWNTEAFF. As DNA, the CDR3 is TGCGCCAGCAGCTTGGAGAGGCCTTGGAACACTGAAGCTTTCTTT.

This clone was detected once. The CDR3 is CASSRELNTEAFF. The CDR3 coding sequence is TGTGCCAGCAGCCGTGAGCTTAACACTGAAGCTTTCTTT. The V call is TRBV7-3, the J call TRBJ1-1; unclear D gene. The CDR3 runs to 13 residues. Trimming removed 5 bases at V and 2 bases at J, with 9 bases between. Germline CDR1 is SGHTA and CDR2 is FQGTGA. Combining the CDR3 with reference TRBV7-3 and TRBJ1-1 gives the whole variable domain GAGVSQTPSNKVTEKGKYVELRCDPISGHTALYWYRQSLGQGPEFLIYFQGTGAADDSGLPNDRFFAVRPEGSVSTLKIQRTERGDSAVYLCASSRELNTEAFFGQGTRLTVV.

This rearrangement joins TRBV12-3 or TRBV12-4 to TRBJ2-1, with D perhaps matching TRBD2 (6 bases). This CDR3 comprises 13 residues. The V end was cut by 6 bases, the J end by 9 bases, with 15 bases between. As DNA, the CDR3 is TGTGCCAGCAGCTCGTATAAGGGACTTGAGCAGTTCTTC. This gives the protein CASSSYKGLEQFF.

This clone was observed a handful of times. The sample carries other DNA sequences with the same CDR3. J is TRBJ1-1 and V is TRBV7-2, with unresolved D. CDR3 length equals 13 residues. CDR1 SGHTA and CDR2 FQGNSA come from the germline V gene. Deletions cut 1 base from V and 1 base from J, with 4 bases between. The CDR3 nucleotides are TGTGCCAGCAGCTTAGACAGGAACACTGAAGCTTTCTTT. Encoded protein: CASSLDRNTEAFF. The whole variable domain, remainder taken from reference TRBV7-2 and TRBJ1-1, is GAGVSQSPSNKVTEKGKDVELRCDPISGHTALYWYRQSLGQGLEFLIYFQGNSAPDKSGLPSDRFSAERTGGSVSTLTIQRTQQEDSAVYLCASSLDRNTEAFFGQGTRLTVV.

V gene TRBV7-9 combines with J gene TRBJ2-7; 9 nucleotides agree with TRBD2. V gave up 7 bases and J gave up 0 bases; unmatched junction bases: 4. Per germline, CDR1 SEHNR and CDR2 FQNEAQ (reference sequence). This CDR3 is built from 14 residues. DNA of the CDR3: TGTGCCAGCACCCTTAGCGGGAGCTCCTACGAGCAGTACTTC. It translates to CASTLSGSSYEQYF.

The chain has TRBV9 and TRBJ2-2, with 8 bases identical to TRBD1. This CDR3 has 15 amino acids. Germline V gene data show CDR1 as SGDLS and CDR2 as YYNGEE. Trimming at V came to 0 bases and at J to 7 bases, leaving 5 bases not matched to a gene. CDR3 DNA sequence: TGTGCCAGCAGCGTAGTACCAGGGGGCGGCGGGGAGCTGTTTTTT. Amino acids: CASSVVPGGGGELFF.

The V call is TRBV19, the J call TRBJ2-1, with TRBD1 matching 9 bases. CDR1 and CDR2 (germline): LNHDA, SQIVND (reference sequence). Trimming at V came to 6 bases and at J to 3 bases, leaving 12 bases not matched to a gene. There are 17 residues in the CDR3. CDR3 loop: CASSRTGDDTGYNEQFF. The CDR3 DNA reads TGTGCCAGTAGCAGGACAGGGGACGACACGGGCTACAATGAGCAGTTCTTC.

The chain is built from TRBV7-2 and TRBJ2-1, with D uncertain. Trimming cost V 1 base and J 2 bases, with 6 bases left between them. The CDR3 is made up of 14 amino acids. Germline-derived CDR1 and CDR2 are SGHTA and FQGNSA. The CDR3, as DNA: TGTGCCAGCAGCTTAGATGGCACCTACAATGAGCAGTTCTTC. It yields the protein CASSLDGTYNEQFF. Looking up the rest from reference TRBV7-2 and TRBJ2-1 gives the full variable domain: GAGVSQSPSNKVTEKGKDVELRCDPISGHTALYWYRQSLGQGLEFLIYFQGNSAPDKSGLPSDRFSAERTGGSVSTLTIQRTQQEDSAVYLCASSLDGTYNEQFFGPGTRLTVL.

This clone came up once. The rearrangement joins TRBV27 to TRBJ2-1; D might be TRBD2 (6 bases). This CDR3 is 14 amino acids long. The germline V gene has CDR1 MNHEY and CDR2 SMNVEV (reference sequence). V lost 3 bases and J 5 bases, leaving 11 bases between the germline ends. This chain's CDR3 is CASSFRRGDNEQFF. The CDR3 nucleotides are TGTGCCAGCAGTTTTAGGCGGGGAGACAATGAGCAGTTCTTC.

This clone was seen more than once but under ten times. V and J are TRBV5-5 and TRBJ1-5, with a tentative D call TRBD1 (6 bases). The CDR3 runs 16 residues. Looked up from germline, CDR1 is SGHKS and CDR2 is YYEKEE (reference sequence). V was clipped by 4 bases and J by 7 bases, with 21 bases between them. The CDR3 region is CASSTKGGETGQPQHF. In DNA, the CDR3 is TGTGCCAGCAGCACCAAAGGGGGGGAGACGGGCCAGCCCCAGCATTTT.

The rearrangement uses TRBV19 and TRBJ2-1; D remains ambiguous. CDR1 is LNHDA and CDR2 is SQIVND in the germline V gene (reference sequence). V gave up 2 bases and J gave up 0 bases, with 11 bases separating them. The CDR3 runs to 16 residues. The CDR3, as DNA: TGTGCCAGTAGTATATTGGTTAGGAGCTCCTACAATGAGCAGTTCTTC. Residues: CASSILVRSSYNEQFF. The full variable domain, rest sourced from reference TRBV19 and TRBJ2-1, is DGGITQSPKYLFRKEGQNVTLSCEQNLNHDAMYWYRQDPGQGLRLIYYSQIVNDFQKGDIAEGYSVSREKKESFPLTVTSAQKNPTAFYLCASSILVRSSYNEQFFGPGTRLTVL.

This chain joins TRBV5-1 and TRBJ2-2; tentatively, D is TRBD2 (7 bases). The CDR3 is 17 residues long. Between the trimmed V and J ends, which lost 2 bases and 5 bases, there was a span of 19 bases. The germline gives CDR1 SGHRS, CDR2 YFSETQ. The CDR3 reads CASSFLPSGGQTGELFF. The CDR3 region has the DNA TGCGCCAGCAGCTTTTTGCCCTCCGGGGGGCAGACCGGGGAGCTGTTTTTT.